This T cell receptor (beta chain) was profiled in a study of Graves' ophthalmopathy and Graves' hyperthyroidism. This clonotype was recorded at least ten times. What it recognizes is unknown. Beta-chain TCR CDR3 regions were amplified from RNA transcripts. HTBI primers primed a first-round RT-PCR, and a second-round multiplex PCR followed. Using its own MiXCR run on the multiplex PCR reads, TCRdb lists one record per CDR3 protein. The sample records hundreds of thousands of distinct CDR3 sequences, around 21% being singletons. Study findings and constraints: A roughly 81% specificity and around 90% sensitivity were achieved by a 13-signature model that separated ophthalmopathy from stable hyperthyroidism.

The CDR3 is 15 residues long. CDR1 and CDR2 from the germline V gene are SGHRS and YFSETQ. V lost 4 bases, J lost 6 bases, and 13 bases stayed unmatched. The V and J genes are TRBV5-1 and TRBJ2-7; 7 nucleotides line up with TRBD1. The sequencing sample was made of peripheral blood. This TCR came from a woman aged 18-35 years with stable Graves' hyperthyroidism. CDR3 DNA: TGCGCCAGCAGCCCCGCGCGACAGGGATCTAGCGAGCAGTACTTC. Its protein is CASSPARQGSSEQYF.